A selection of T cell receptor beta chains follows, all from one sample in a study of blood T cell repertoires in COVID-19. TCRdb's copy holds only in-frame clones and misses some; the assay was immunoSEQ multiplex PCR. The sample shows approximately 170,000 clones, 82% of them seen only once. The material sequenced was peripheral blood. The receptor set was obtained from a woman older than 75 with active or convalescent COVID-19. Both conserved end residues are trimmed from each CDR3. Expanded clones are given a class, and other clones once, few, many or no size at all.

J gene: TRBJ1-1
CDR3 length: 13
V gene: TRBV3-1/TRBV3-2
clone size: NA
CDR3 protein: ASSQDGRGWTEAF

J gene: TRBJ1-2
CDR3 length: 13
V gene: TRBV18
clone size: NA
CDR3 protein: ASSPLPGDPYGYT

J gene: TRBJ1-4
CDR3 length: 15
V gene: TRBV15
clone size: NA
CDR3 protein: ATSRELTSRGNEKLF

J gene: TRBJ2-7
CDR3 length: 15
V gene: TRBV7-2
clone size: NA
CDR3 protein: ASSLLPSGSFGYEQY

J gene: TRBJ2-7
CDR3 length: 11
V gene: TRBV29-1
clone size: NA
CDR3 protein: SVARGQGGEQY

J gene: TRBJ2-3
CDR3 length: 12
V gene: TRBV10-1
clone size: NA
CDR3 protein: ASSPAGDGGTQY

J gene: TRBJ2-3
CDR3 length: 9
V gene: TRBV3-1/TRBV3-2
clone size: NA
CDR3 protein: ASTSADTQY

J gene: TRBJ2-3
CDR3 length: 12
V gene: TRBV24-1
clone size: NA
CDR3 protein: ATSTSGRTDTQY

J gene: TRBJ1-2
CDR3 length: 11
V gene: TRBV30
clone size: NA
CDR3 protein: AWRWGRAYGYT

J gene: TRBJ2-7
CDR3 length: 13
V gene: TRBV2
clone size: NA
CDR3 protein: ASSEVSGGSYEQY

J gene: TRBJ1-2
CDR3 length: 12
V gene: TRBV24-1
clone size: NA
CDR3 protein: ATSDRGQLQGYT

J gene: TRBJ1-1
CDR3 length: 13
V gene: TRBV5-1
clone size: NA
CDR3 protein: ASSLPAGKSTEAF

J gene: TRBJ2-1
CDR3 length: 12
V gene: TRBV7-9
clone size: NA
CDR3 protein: ASSPGTGRWEQF

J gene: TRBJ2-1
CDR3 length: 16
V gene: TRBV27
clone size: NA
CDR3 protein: ASSRLAGGYGERNEQF

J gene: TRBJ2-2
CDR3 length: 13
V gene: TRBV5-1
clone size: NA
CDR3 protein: ASSLGQGRAGELF

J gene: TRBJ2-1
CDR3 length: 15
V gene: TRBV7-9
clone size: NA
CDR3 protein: ASSLAVGVAEYNEQF

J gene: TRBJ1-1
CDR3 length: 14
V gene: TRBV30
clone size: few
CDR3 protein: AWSRQGGRLNTEAF

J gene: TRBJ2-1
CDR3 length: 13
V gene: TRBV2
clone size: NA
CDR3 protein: ASSEQAGVYNEQF

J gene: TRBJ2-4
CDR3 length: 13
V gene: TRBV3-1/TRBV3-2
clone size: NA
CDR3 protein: ASSPRTRAKNIQY

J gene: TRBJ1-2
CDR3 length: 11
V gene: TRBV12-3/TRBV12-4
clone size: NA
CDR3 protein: ASSPDRGLVYT

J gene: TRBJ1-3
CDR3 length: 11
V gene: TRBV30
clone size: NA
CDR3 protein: AWSRSSGNTIY

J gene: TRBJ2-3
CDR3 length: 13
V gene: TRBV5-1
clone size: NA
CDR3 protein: ASSFLGGRSDTQY

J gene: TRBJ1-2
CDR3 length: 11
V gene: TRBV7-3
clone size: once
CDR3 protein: ASSYTGAYGYT

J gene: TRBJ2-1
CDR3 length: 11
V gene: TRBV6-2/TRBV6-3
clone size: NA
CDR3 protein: ASSNGGRNEQF

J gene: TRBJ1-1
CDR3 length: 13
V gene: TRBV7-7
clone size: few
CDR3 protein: ASSLGAPGETEAF

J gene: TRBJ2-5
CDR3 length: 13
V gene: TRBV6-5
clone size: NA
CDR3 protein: ASSYQRSFGGTQY

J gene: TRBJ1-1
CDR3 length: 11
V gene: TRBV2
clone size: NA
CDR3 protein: ASSGTGGTEAF

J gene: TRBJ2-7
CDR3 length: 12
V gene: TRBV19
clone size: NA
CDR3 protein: ASSPSYGSYEQY

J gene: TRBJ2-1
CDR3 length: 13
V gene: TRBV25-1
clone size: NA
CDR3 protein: ASSELGQGYNEQF

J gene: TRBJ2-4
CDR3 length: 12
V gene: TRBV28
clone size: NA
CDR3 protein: ASSLVGRASIQY

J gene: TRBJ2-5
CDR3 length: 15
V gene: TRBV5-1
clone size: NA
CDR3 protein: ASSLAGTGGVGETQY

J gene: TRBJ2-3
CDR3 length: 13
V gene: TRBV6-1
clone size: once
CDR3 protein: ASSELREGRGTQY